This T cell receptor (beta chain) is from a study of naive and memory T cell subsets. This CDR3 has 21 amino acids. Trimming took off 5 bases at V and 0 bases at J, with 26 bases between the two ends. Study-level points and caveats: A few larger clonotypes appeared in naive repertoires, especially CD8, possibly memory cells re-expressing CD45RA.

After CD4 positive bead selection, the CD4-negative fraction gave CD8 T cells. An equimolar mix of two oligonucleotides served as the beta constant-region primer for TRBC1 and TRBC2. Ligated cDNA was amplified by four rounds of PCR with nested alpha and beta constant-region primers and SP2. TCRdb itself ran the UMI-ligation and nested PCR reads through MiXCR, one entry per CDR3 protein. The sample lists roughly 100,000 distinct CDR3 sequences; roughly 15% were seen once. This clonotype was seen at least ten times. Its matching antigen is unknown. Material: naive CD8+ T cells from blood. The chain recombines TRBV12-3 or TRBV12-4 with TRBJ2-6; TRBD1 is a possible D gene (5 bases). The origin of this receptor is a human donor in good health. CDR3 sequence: CASSRSSTVLSTHSGANVLTF. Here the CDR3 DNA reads TGTGCCAGCAGTCGTTCCTCGACAGTTTTGTCGACCCACTCTGGGGCCAACGTCCTGACTTTC.